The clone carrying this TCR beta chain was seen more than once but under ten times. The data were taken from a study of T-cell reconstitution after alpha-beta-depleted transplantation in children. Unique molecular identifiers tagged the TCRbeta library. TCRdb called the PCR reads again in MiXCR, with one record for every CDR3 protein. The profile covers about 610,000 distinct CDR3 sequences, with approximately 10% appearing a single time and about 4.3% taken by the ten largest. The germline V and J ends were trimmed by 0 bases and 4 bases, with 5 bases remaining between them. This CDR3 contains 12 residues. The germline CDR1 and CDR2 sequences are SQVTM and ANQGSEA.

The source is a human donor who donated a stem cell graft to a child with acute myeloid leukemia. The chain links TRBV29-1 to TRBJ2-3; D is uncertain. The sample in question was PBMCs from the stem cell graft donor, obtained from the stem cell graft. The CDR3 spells CSVEEGPDTQYF. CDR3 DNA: TGCAGCGTTGAAGAGGGCCCAGATACGCAGTATTTT.